This T cell receptor beta chain is drawn from a study of memory CD4+ T cells and cytomegalovirus serostatus. Single viable CD3+CD4+CD8-CD45RO+ cells were sorted as the memory CD4+ T cells. TCRdb keeps only in-frame clones here, not all; method: immunoSEQ multiplex PCR. There are some 65,000 clones in the sample; roughly 75% occur only once, and roughly 0.48% lies in the top ten. The material sequenced was memory CD4+ T cells from blood. The clonotype originates from an adult in good health and CMV-seronegative. Some clones in this sample may be carry-over from other donors' samples.

CDR3 in DNA: TGTGCCAGCAGCTTGGCAGCGGGGACCACAGATACGCAGTATTTT. It is translated as CASSLAAGTTDTQYF. The chain couples TRBV5-6 to TRBJ2-3, with 7 bases that match TRBD2. The V gene's germline CDR1 is SGHDT and CDR2 YYEEEE. The CDR3 sequence is 15 residues long. V lost 0 bases, J lost 2 bases, and 3 bases stayed unmatched.